A single sample gave rise to the 28 T cell receptor beta chains below, sequenced in a study of CD8 T cells in Susac syndrome. RNA in amounts of roughly 0.5 to 1 ug was reverse transcribed with random hexamers. TCRdb re-called the immunoSEQ multiplex PCR reads with MiXCR, one entry per CDR3 protein. The sample lists approximately 180,000 distinct CDR3 sequences, 93% seen once, with roughly 0.097% in the top ten. Sequenced sample: CD4+ T cells from PBMCs. All receptors derive from a human donor with multiple sclerosis.

CDR3 sequence reads: CATSDAGRGGTEAFF. The CDR3, as DNA: TGTGCCACCAGTGACGCCGGCAGGGGGGGTACTGAAGCTTTCTTT. This chain uses TRBV24-1 with TRBJ1-1; 7 bases agree with TRBD1. The germline gives CDR1 KGHDR, CDR2 SFDVKD. V dropped 4 bases and J dropped 5; count of bases not matched to a gene: 9. The CDR3 sequence is 15 residues long.

The chain is built from TRBV3-1 and TRBJ2-7; a possible D gene is TRBD2 (7 bases). Germline lookup yields CDR1 LGHDT and CDR2 YNNKEL (reference sequence). The ends were cut back, 2 bases at V and 0 bases at J, with 11 bases in the middle. The CDR3 runs 15 residues. The CDR3 sequence is CASSQRGANSYEQYF. The CDR3 region has the DNA TGTGCCAGCAGCCAACGGGGGGCTAACTCCTACGAGCAGTACTTC.

This chain connects TRBV5-1 to TRBJ2-7, with no clear D. V lost 0 bases, J lost 3 bases, and 13 bases lay in between. Germline V gene lookup returns CDR1 SGHRS and CDR2 YFSETQ. The CDR3 length is 15 residues. CDR3 loop: CASSLESHIGYEQYF. The DNA for the CDR3 is TGCGCCAGCAGCTTGGAAAGTCATATAGGCTACGAGCAGTACTTC. Supplemented by reference TRBV5-1 and TRBJ2-7, the full variable domain reads KAGVTQTPRYLIKTRGQQVTLSCSPISGHRSVSWYQQTPGQGLQFLFEYFSETQRNKGNFPGRFSGRQFSNSRSEMNVSTLELGDSALYLCASSLESHIGYEQYFGPGTRLTVT.

V and J are TRBV20-1 and TRBJ2-7; TRBD1 is a possible D gene (5 bases). Trimming cost V 6 bases and J 3 bases, with 9 bases left between them. The CDR3 has 11 amino acids. The germline gives CDR1 DFQATT, CDR2 SNEGSKA (reference sequence). The CDR3 DNA reads TGCAGTGCCCCAGACAGCTACGAGCAGTACTTC. Amino acids: CSAPDSYEQYF.

The sample holds one count of this clonotype. The chain carries TRBV19 and TRBJ2-3, with a weak D call TRBD2 (7 bases). The CDR3 length is 17 residues. V lost 3 bases and J 4 bases, leaving 20 bases between the germline ends. Germline V gene data show CDR1 as LNHDA and CDR2 as SQIVND (reference sequence). The CDR3 here is CASSMGRVGASADTQYF. The CDR3, as DNA: TGTGCCAGTAGTATGGGGAGGGTGGGGGCGAGCGCAGATACGCAGTATTTT.

As DNA, the CDR3 is TGTGCCAGCAGCCCAACCGTCGGGGAGCTGTTTTTT. It translates to CASSPTVGELFF. The chain links TRBV2 to TRBJ2-2; D gene ambiguous. The CDR3 contains 12 residues. Germline assignment: CDR1 SNHLY and CDR2 FYNNEI. Trimming took off 6 bases at V and 7 bases at J, with 9 bases between the two ends.

The rearrangement links TRBV12-3 or TRBV12-4 to TRBJ2-3, with a weak D call TRBD1 (5 bases). The length of the CDR3 is 15 residues. Between the trimmed V and J ends, which lost 2 bases and 6 bases, there was a span of 15 bases. CDR3 bases: TGTGCCAGCAGTTTAAGGACATCCCACTTGGATACGCAGTATTTT. Encoded protein: CASSLRTSHLDTQYF.

The chain employs TRBV30 and TRBJ1-2; TRBD1 matches at 7 bases. There are 13 residues in the CDR3. CDR1 and CDR2 (germline): GTSNPN, SVGIG (reference sequence). Losses at the gene ends were 4 bases for V and 2 bases for J; bases not matched to a gene: 4. The chain's CDR3 is CAWKPQGNYGYTF. CDR3 sequence (DNA): TGTGCCTGGAAACCACAGGGGAACTATGGCTACACCTTC.

The chain combines TRBV2 with TRBJ2-3; D unresolved. Trimming removed 5 bases from V and 6 bases from J, with 9 bases in between. From germline, CDR1 is SNHLY and CDR2 FYNNEI. This CDR3 contains 12 residues. CDR3 bases: TGTGCCAGCAGTACCGAATCGGATACGCAGTATTTT. This gives the protein CASSTESDTQYF.

The genes are TRBV7-2 and TRBJ2-1, with D possibly being TRBD1 (5 bases). The CDR3 sequence is 14 residues long. The V gene lost 1 base and the J gene lost 8 bases, with 12 bases spanning the gap. Germline V gives CDR1 SGHTA, CDR2 FQGNSA. CDR3 in DNA: TGTGCCAGCAGCTTAGGGGGCGCTTTCGATGAGCAGTTCTTC. Translated: CASSLGGAFDEQFF.

The chain is built from TRBV15 and TRBJ1-1, with D unclear. Germline assignment: CDR1 LNHNV and CDR2 YYDKDF (reference sequence). CDR3 size: 14 residues. V was cut by 5 bases and J by 4 bases, with 14 bases left in between. In DNA form, the CDR3 reads TGTGCCACCAGCCCCGCCTTAGGTCCCACTGAAGCTTTCTTT. This sequence encodes CATSPALGPTEAFF.

This sequence joins TRBV2 and TRBJ1-4; TRBD1 is a possible D gene (5 bases). Trimming removed 3 bases from V and 5 bases from J, with 10 bases in between. The CDR3 is made up of 14 amino acids. Germline CDR1 SNHLY, CDR2 FYNNEI. CDR3 amino acids: CASSEAGRNEKLFF. As DNA, the CDR3 is TGTGCCAGCAGTGAGGCAGGGCGAAATGAAAAACTGTTTTTT.

The chain joins TRBV29-1 to TRBJ1-5, with TRBD1 as a possible D gene (5 bases). V shed 8 bases and J shed 0 bases, with 11 bases lying between them. CDR3 size: 13 residues. Germline lookup yields CDR1 SQVTM and CDR2 ANQGSEA. CDR3 amino acids: CSIRGDSNQPQHF. CDR3 DNA sequence: TGCAGCATACGGGGGGATAGCAATCAGCCCCAGCATTTT. Based on the CDR3 plus reference TRBV29-1 and TRBJ1-5, the full variable domain is SAVISQKPSRDICQRGTSLTIQCQVDSQVTMMFWYRQQPGQSLTLIATANQGSEATYESGFVIDKFPISRPNLTFSTLTVSNMSPEDSSIYLCSIRGDSNQPQHFGDGTRLSIL.

CDR3 in amino acids: CASSVGTSGGVYEQYF. The DNA for the CDR3 is TGCGCCAGCAGCGTTGGGACTAGCGGGGGGGTTTACGAGCAGTACTTC. The V call is TRBV5-1, the J call TRBJ2-7; TRBD2 matches 16 bases. Germline V CDR1 and CDR2: SGHRS, YFSETQ. Germline trimming cut 4 bases from V and 4 bases from J; bases unmatched to any gene: 5. The CDR3 runs 16 residues.

The gene calls are TRBV7-3 and TRBJ2-7, with 7 bases fitting TRBD1. The CDR3 contains 15 residues. After removal of 2 bases from V and 3 bases from J, the junction contained 7 bases not matched to a gene. Germline V gives CDR1 SGHTA, CDR2 FQGTGA. The chain's CDR3 is CASSLLEGAFYEQYF. The CDR3 nucleotides are TGTGCCAGCAGCTTATTAGAGGGGGCATTCTACGAGCAGTACTTC. Full variable domain (outside the CDR3, taken from reference TRBV7-3 and TRBJ2-7): GAGVSQTPSNKVTEKGKYVELRCDPISGHTALYWYRQSLGQGPEFLIYFQGTGAADDSGLPNDRFFAVRPEGSVSTLKIQRTERGDSAVYLCASSLLEGAFYEQYFGPGTRLTVT.

This clonotype showed up just a few times. The V and J genes are TRBV18 and TRBJ2-7; D possibly corresponds to TRBD1 (5 bases). Trimming pared 3 bases from V and 6 bases from J, leaving 9 bases between. Germline V lookup: CDR1 KGHSH, CDR2 LQKENI. The CDR3 has 12 residues. CDR3 amino acids: CASSPGQVEQYF. The CDR3 coding sequence is TGTGCCAGCTCACCGGGGCAGGTCGAGCAGTACTTC.

V gene TRBV7-3 combines with J gene TRBJ2-7; D gene uncertain. The germline V gene has CDR1 SGHTA and CDR2 FQGTGA. Between the trimmed V and J ends, which lost 5 bases and 2 bases, there was a span of 13 bases. The CDR3 spans 14 residues. In DNA, the CDR3 is TGTGCCAGCAGCGTAGGGCGCGTAACCTACGAGCAGTACTTC. As protein: CASSVGRVTYEQYF.

This clonotype was recorded only once. The V and J genes are TRBV3-1 and TRBJ1-3; no firm D call. The CDR3 is made up of 15 amino acids. Deletions cut 0 bases from V and 0 bases from J, with 6 bases between. The V gene's germline CDR1 is LGHDT and CDR2 YNNKEL (reference sequence). For the CDR3, the DNA is TGTGCCAGCAGCCAAGATGCGCTCTCTGGAAACACCATATATTTT. Protein: CASSQDALSGNTIYF.

This chain connects TRBV10-2 to TRBJ2-7; 10 nucleotides agree with TRBD2. The CDR3 has 14 residues. Unmatched junction bases numbered 4, after V lost 6 bases and J lost 2 bases. Germline V gene lookup returns CDR1 WSHSY and CDR2 SAAADI. CDR3 loop: CASRLAGSPYEQYF. For the CDR3, the DNA is TGCGCCAGCAGACTAGCGGGGTCCCCCTACGAGCAGTACTTC.

This chain connects TRBV12-3 or TRBV12-4 to TRBJ2-1; D ambiguous. V was cut by 6 bases and J by 2 bases, with 11 bases left in between. The CDR3 is 14 residues long. CDR3 in amino acids: CASSLDTPYNEQFF. The CDR3, as DNA: TGTGCCAGCAGCCTCGACACTCCCTACAATGAGCAGTTCTTC.

The J gene is TRBJ2-5, the V gene TRBV2, with 12 bases matching TRBD1. J lost 7 bases, V lost 6 bases, and 9 bases had no gene match. The CDR3 is 15 residues long. Germline values: CDR1 SNHLY, CDR2 FYNNEI. The chain's CDR3 is CASSVRDRGQGTQYF. The CDR3 nucleotides are TGTGCCAGCAGCGTCCGGGACAGGGGGCAGGGGACCCAGTACTTC.

The chain has TRBV9 and TRBJ2-1; the match to TRBD2 covers 7 bases. The CDR3 consists of 17 residues. The germline CDR1 and CDR2 sequences are SGDLS and YYNGEE. The V gene end was trimmed by 0 bases and the J gene end by 0 bases; junction bases not matched to a gene: 6. CDR3 amino acids: CASSVGLAGSSYNEQFF. DNA for the CDR3: TGTGCCAGCAGCGTAGGGTTAGCGGGTAGCTCCTACAATGAGCAGTTCTTC.

The V and J genes are TRBV25-1 and TRBJ1-6; maybe TRBD1 (5 bases). CDR1 and CDR2 from the germline V gene are MGHDK and SYGVNS. CDR3 length: 20 amino acids. V was pared by 6 bases and J by 1 base, with 25 bases between. CDR3 DNA: TGTGCCAGCAGCCCTAATTCGAGGGGCGCGTCCTTTTCCTATAATTCACCCCTCCACTTT. Protein product: CASSPNSRGASFSYNSPLHF.

The CDR3 loop is CASSQSQDTDYGYTF. CDR3 sequence (DNA): TGCGCCAGCAGTCAATCCCAGGACACCGACTATGGCTACACCTTC. V is TRBV23-1 and J is TRBJ1-2, with D possibly TRBD1 on 5 matching bases. TRBV23-1 is assigned to the ORF class and has an uncertain function. The CDR3 is made up of 15 amino acids. V dropped 0 bases and J dropped 3 bases, with 11 bases sitting between them.

V is TRBV20-1 and J is TRBJ2-3, with 13 bases fitting TRBD2. V trimming: 5 bases; J trimming: 8 bases; junction bases outside the gene matches: 7. The CDR3 consists of 14 residues. CDR1 and CDR2 (germline): DFQATT, SNEGSKA (reference sequence). The CDR3 DNA sequence: TGCAGTGCTTCCGGGACTAGCGGGACCCGTACGCAGTATTTT. It specifies CSASGTSGTRTQYF.

This chain uses TRBV11-2 with TRBJ2-4; 15 positions match TRBD2. V was clipped by 5 bases and J by 6 bases; unmatched bases: 8. CDR1 is SGHAT and CDR2 is FQNNGV in the germline V gene. This CDR3 is 17 amino acids long. Here the CDR3 DNA reads TGTGCCAGCAGCAAACCGGGACTAGCGGGGGGTGGAAACATTCAGTACTTC. It encodes CASSKPGLAGGGNIQYF.

The V and J genes are TRBV2 and TRBJ2-5; TRBD2 might be the D (5 bases). Germline V gene data show CDR1 as SNHLY and CDR2 as FYNNEI. V shed 10 bases and J shed 7 bases, with 19 bases lying between them. This CDR3 contains 13 residues. The CDR3 protein is CAIKPGREGTQYF. For the CDR3, the DNA is TGTGCCATTAAACCGGGAAGGGAAGGGACCCAGTACTTC.

The chain has TRBV6-6 and TRBJ2-5; D gene ambiguous. This CDR3 contains 14 residues. Between the trimmed V and J ends, which lost 0 bases and 1 base, there was a span of 6 bases. From germline, CDR1 is MNHNY and CDR2 SVGAGI (reference sequence). The CDR3 loop reads CASSYSGSQETQYF. DNA of the CDR3: TGTGCCAGCAGTTACTCGGGATCCCAAGAGACCCAGTACTTC.